The TCR beta chain under discussion was sequenced for a study of blood T cells in healthy people across ages. This clonotype was observed a handful of times. Antigen: not known. Per-sample PBMC isolation yielded at least 7 million cells. Combining a sample-barcoded 5' primer with a J-beta primer mix, a second PCR ran for 7 to 11 cycles. TCRdb re-derived calls from the 5' RACE reads in MiXCR, one entry per CDR3 protein. This sample carries about 640,000 distinct CDR3 sequences, under 70% of them seen once, and the ten largest clones take around 37%. Study-level results: Changes seen in expanded clonotypes were possibly confounded by donor CMV status left unknown. Diversity was estimated from one million T cells, and these estimates were considered underestimates.

Germline V gene sequence: CDR1 MNHNY, CDR2 SVGAGI (reference sequence). The length of the CDR3 is 16 residues. Losses at the gene ends were 1 base for V and 6 bases for J; bases not matched to a gene: 9. The source of this sequence is a man aged 55 to 70 in good health. The chain uses TRBV6-6 and TRBJ2-4; 7 bases align to TRBD1. The sequenced sample was blood. The chain's CDR3 is CASSYFRRQGVNIQYF. CDR3 coding DNA: TGTGCCAGCAGTTACTTCCGCCGACAGGGAGTAAACATTCAGTACTTC.